These T cell receptor beta chains were read from a single sample in a study of cytomegalovirus exposure and HLA in healthy donors. TCRdb's table, derived via immunoSEQ multiplex PCR, lists solely in-frame clones and lacks some. The table lists under 200,000 clones, 60% to 85% of them singletons. The sequencing sample was made of PBMCs. The receptor source for this set is a woman between 50 and 59 years old in good health and CMV-seropositive. Each CDR3 is given with its conserved first and last residue. D genes are given only for firm matches. The listing skips clone size in some rows; elsewhere it reads once, few, many or a size class.

clone_size: -
j_call: TRBJ2-7
v_call: TRBV19
d_call: -
cdr3_nt: TGTGCCAGTAGTATAAGGCAGGGGACCTACGAGCAGTACTTC
cdr3_aa: CASSIRQGTYEQYF

clone_size: few
j_call: TRBJ1-1
v_call: TRBV28
d_call: -
cdr3_nt: TGTGTCAGTCTCGGCAGGATGAACACTGAAGCTTTCTTT
cdr3_aa: CVSLGRMNTEAFF

clone_size: -
j_call: TRBJ2-7
v_call: TRBV21-1
d_call: -
cdr3_nt: TGTGCCAGCAGGTCAGGGACAGCTTCCTACGAGCAGTACTTC
cdr3_aa: CASRSGTASYEQYF

clone_size: -
j_call: TRBJ2-6
v_call: TRBV2
d_call: -
cdr3_nt: TGTGCCAGCACTCCCTCTACAGCATCAGGGGCCAACGGCCTGACTTTC
cdr3_aa: CASTPSTASGANGLTF

clone_size: -
j_call: TRBJ2-1
v_call: TRBV5-1
d_call: -
cdr3_nt: TGCGCCAGCAGCTTGGACATATCCGGGAGTCAGAGCAATGAGCAGTTCTTC
cdr3_aa: CASSLDISGSQSNEQFF

clone_size: -
j_call: TRBJ1-1
v_call: TRBV7-9
d_call: TRBD1
cdr3_nt: TGTGCCAGCAGCCCCTACAGGGGACCCTTTGAGGAAGCTTTCTTT
cdr3_aa: CASSPYRGPFEEAFF

clone_size: -
j_call: TRBJ2-5
v_call: TRBV7-9
d_call: -
cdr3_nt: TGTGCCAGCAGCTTAATGGTGAACTCAGAGACCCAGTACTTC
cdr3_aa: CASSLMVNSETQYF

clone_size: -
j_call: TRBJ1-5
v_call: TRBV5-6
d_call: -
cdr3_nt: TGTGCCAGCAGCTTGGTGGGGAGGGATCAGCCCCAGCATTTT
cdr3_aa: CASSLVGRDQPQHF

clone_size: -
j_call: TRBJ1-6
v_call: TRBV30
d_call: -
cdr3_nt: TGTGCCTGGAGGGGGGGGTTTAATTCACCCCTCCACTTT
cdr3_aa: CAWRGGFNSPLHF

clone_size: -
j_call: TRBJ1-3
v_call: TRBV4-3
d_call: -
cdr3_nt: TGCGCCAGCAGCCGCTCGGGGGTCTCTGGAAACACCATATATTTT
cdr3_aa: CASSRSGVSGNTIYF

clone_size: -
j_call: TRBJ2-2
v_call: TRBV9
d_call: -
cdr3_nt: TGTGCCAGCAGCGTAGGTGTGGACGGGGTGAACACCGGGGAGCTGTTTTTT
cdr3_aa: CASSVGVDGVNTGELFF

clone_size: few
j_call: TRBJ1-6
v_call: TRBV4-1
d_call: TRBD1
cdr3_nt: TGCGCCAGCAGCCAGGGGGACAGGGCAAGCTCCTATAATTCACCCCTCCACTTT
cdr3_aa: CASSQGDRASSYNSPLHF

clone_size: few
j_call: TRBJ2-4
v_call: TRBV5-6
d_call: -
cdr3_nt: TGTGCCAGCAGCTTGGGGGCAGGTAAAAACATTCAGTACTTC
cdr3_aa: CASSLGAGKNIQYF

clone_size: -
j_call: TRBJ1-2
v_call: TRBV5-1
d_call: -
cdr3_nt: TGCGCCAGCAGCTTGGCTGGTAACTATGGCGGCTACACCTTC
cdr3_aa: CASSLAGNYGGYTF

clone_size: -
j_call: TRBJ2-5
v_call: TRBV28
d_call: -
cdr3_nt: TGTGCCAGCAGTTTTAGAGGTGTTAGGCAAGAGACCCAGTACTTC
cdr3_aa: CASSFRGVRQETQYF

clone_size: few
j_call: TRBJ2-7
v_call: TRBV11-3
d_call: -
cdr3_nt: TGTGCCAGCAGCTTCAAGCGGATCGAGCAGTACTTC
cdr3_aa: CASSFKRIEQYF

clone_size: -
j_call: TRBJ1-5
v_call: TRBV5-8
d_call: -
cdr3_nt: TGTGCCAGCAGAGAGAGGGGGGGAGCCCAGCATTTT
cdr3_aa: CASRERGGAQHF

clone_size: -
j_call: TRBJ1-1
v_call: TRBV27
d_call: TRBD1
cdr3_nt: TGCGCCAGCAGTTTAAGACAGGGGGGCTATGAAGCTTTCTTT
cdr3_aa: CASSLRQGGYEAFF

clone_size: once
j_call: TRBJ1-5
v_call: TRBV19
d_call: TRBD1
cdr3_nt: TGTGCCAGTAGTATAGACCCAGGGGGTTTAAGCAATCAGCCCCAGCATTTT
cdr3_aa: CASSIDPGGLSNQPQHF

clone_size: -
j_call: TRBJ2-5
v_call: TRBV14
d_call: -
cdr3_nt: TGTGCCAGCAGCCTCTTGGCCCCCCCGGGGGAGACCCAGTACTTC
cdr3_aa: CASSLLAPPGETQYF

clone_size: -
j_call: TRBJ2-5
v_call: TRBV2
d_call: -
cdr3_nt: TGTGCCAGCAGTTTACAGGGGAGGGAGACCCAGTACTTC
cdr3_aa: CASSLQGRETQYF

clone_size: -
j_call: TRBJ2-1
v_call: TRBV10-3
d_call: -
cdr3_nt: TGTGCCATCAGTGAACGGGTCTCCTACAATGAGCAGTTCTTC
cdr3_aa: CAISERVSYNEQFF

clone_size: -
j_call: TRBJ1-2
v_call: TRBV29-1
d_call: -
cdr3_nt: TGCAGCGTTGACGGGGGGGGGCTCCGCTACACCTTC
cdr3_aa: CSVDGGGLRYTF

clone_size: -
j_call: TRBJ2-2
v_call: TRBV18
d_call: TRBD1
cdr3_nt: TGTGCCAGCTCACCAAGACAGGGGAGCACCGGGGAGCTGTTTTTT
cdr3_aa: CASSPRQGSTGELFF

clone_size: -
j_call: TRBJ2-6
v_call: TRBV7-7
d_call: -
cdr3_nt: TGTGCTAGCAGCTTAGGGGGGCCTGGGGCCAACGTCCTGACTTTC
cdr3_aa: CASSLGGPGANVLTF

clone_size: once
j_call: TRBJ2-2
v_call: TRBV5-1
d_call: TRBD2
cdr3_nt: TGCGCCAGCAGCCCGGGACTAGCGGGCGCCGGGGAGCTGTTTTTT
cdr3_aa: CASSPGLAGAGELFF

clone_size: -
j_call: TRBJ1-1
v_call: TRBV30
d_call: TRBD1
cdr3_nt: TGTGCCGGTGGACAGGGAGGCCCTGAAGCTTTCTTT
cdr3_aa: CAGGQGGPEAFF

clone_size: -
j_call: TRBJ1-1
v_call: TRBV5-4
d_call: TRBD1
cdr3_nt: TGTGCCAGCACCGTGGGGACAGAATTCACTGAAGCTTTCTTT
cdr3_aa: CASTVGTEFTEAFF

clone_size: -
j_call: TRBJ2-6
v_call: TRBV28
d_call: -
cdr3_nt: TGTGCCAGCAGGGCGGAGAGCTCTGGGGCCAACGTCCTGACTTTC
cdr3_aa: CASRAESSGANVLTF

clone_size: -
j_call: TRBJ2-1
v_call: TRBV10-3
d_call: TRBD2
cdr3_nt: TGTGCCATCAGTGAGTCAAGGCTAGCGGGAGGGAAGCAGTTCTTC
cdr3_aa: CAISESRLAGGKQFF